This T cell receptor beta chain was recorded in a study of shared clonotypes between healthy human individuals. Study background: Per donor, CD8 memory used one plate, CD8 naive used two, CD4 memory used three and CD4 naive used three. Regarding the study as a whole: Naive subsets tended to show greater estimated richness than memory subsets.

This CDR3 spans 14 amino acids. V was cut by 6 bases and J by 5 bases, with 14 bases left in between. Germline values: CDR1 MDHEN, CDR2 SYDVKM. Splitting the CD4+ cells yielded a CD45RA+ naive subset and a CD45RA-negative memory subset. This clone was picked up a small number of times. The target antigen is unknown. Original handling: Because ImmunoSEQ provided only junction sequences with no quality scores, the filtering differed. Libraries were prepared by immunoSEQ multiplex PCR; TCRdb keeps only in-frame clonotypes and omits some of them. Clone size and V and J calls were adopted from that table, with D and trimming inferred from the DNA. The sample lists around 2.5 million clones, 80% to 95% seen once, with approximately 0.37% in the top ten.

The TCR sequence derives from a man aged 18-30 years in good health. Some clones in this sample may be carry-over from other donors' samples. The genes are TRBV28 and TRBJ1-5; TRBD1 might be the D (6 bases). Sequencing used naive CD4+ T cells from PBMCs. Subset defined: CD45RA+ positively selected. As DNA, the CDR3 is TGTGCCAGCAGACTGACAGGAGAGCATCAGCCCCAGCATTTT. Translation: CASRLTGEHQPQHF.